This section outlines one T cell receptor (beta chain) sequence together with its context. The antigen is not known. Each CDR3 protein gets one entry after TCRdb re-called the 5' RACE reads with MiXCR. In the table there are about 350,000 distinct CDR3 sequences, about 7.8% of which are singletons. Germline V CDR1 and CDR2: KGHSH, LQKENI. This CDR3 region has 13 residues. V was cut by 3 bases and J by 4 bases, with 8 bases left in between. This sample stems from a study of T cells after yellow fever vaccination. The study's findings and limits: Once the booster was given, most primary-vaccination clones reappeared, at around 96% for CD4 and roughly 85% for CD8. Contaminants from the bulk population, in the form of abundant clonotypes, could be found in FACS-sorted repertoires. CD4 and CD8 compartments shared a small share of clonotypes.

V usage is TRBV18 and J usage is TRBJ2-3; D unclear. This clonotype originated in a man in his late teens or twenties who received the YFV17D yellow fever vaccine. The specimen comprised PBMCs, sampled 45 days after the first yellow fever vaccination. In DNA, the CDR3 is TGTGCCAGCTCACCGGAACAGCCAGATACGCAGTATTTT. It codes for CASSPEQPDTQYF.